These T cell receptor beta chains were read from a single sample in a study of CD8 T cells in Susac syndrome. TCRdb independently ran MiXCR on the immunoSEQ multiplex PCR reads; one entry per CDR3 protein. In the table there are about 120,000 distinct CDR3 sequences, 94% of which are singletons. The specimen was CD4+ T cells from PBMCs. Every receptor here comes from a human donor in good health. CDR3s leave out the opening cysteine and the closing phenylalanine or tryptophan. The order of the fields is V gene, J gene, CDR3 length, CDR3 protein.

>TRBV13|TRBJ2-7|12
ASSLGRRKEEQY
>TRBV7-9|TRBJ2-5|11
ASSLNTGETQY
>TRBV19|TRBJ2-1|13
ASSILAGVVNEQF
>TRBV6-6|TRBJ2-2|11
ASSTEGTGELF
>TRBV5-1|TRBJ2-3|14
ASESSGTSGTDTQY
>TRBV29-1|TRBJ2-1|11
SATGGARHEQF
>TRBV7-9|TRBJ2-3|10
ASSNRADTQY
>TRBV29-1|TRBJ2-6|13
SVSRDLSGANVLT
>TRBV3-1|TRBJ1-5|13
ASSPMRQGPQPQH
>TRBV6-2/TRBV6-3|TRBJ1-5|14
ASSYRGRFGNQPQH
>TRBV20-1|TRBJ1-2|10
SARSTGFGYT
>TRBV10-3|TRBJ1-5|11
AIRTAPNQPQH
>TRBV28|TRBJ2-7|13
ATYPSRWPRDEQY
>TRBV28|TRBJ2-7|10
ASNLRQSEQY
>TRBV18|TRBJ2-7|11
ASSPLSEGEQY
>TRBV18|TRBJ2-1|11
ASSGDSYNEQF
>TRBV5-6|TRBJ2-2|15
ASSFPGQGADTGELF
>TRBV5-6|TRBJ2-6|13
ASSPQGSGANVLT
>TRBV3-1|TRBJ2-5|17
ASSPPAGLAGDGEETQY
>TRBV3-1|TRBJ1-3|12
ASSQGGDGNTIY
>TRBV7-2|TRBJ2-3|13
ASSGLAGEVDTQY
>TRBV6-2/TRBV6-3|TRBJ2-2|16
ASSPRRLAGMNTGELF
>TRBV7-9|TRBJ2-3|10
ASSLVGEAQY
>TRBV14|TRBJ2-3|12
ASSRLTGADTQY
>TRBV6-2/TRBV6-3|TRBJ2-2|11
GSRREVTGELF
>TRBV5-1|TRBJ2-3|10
ASSEKGDTQY
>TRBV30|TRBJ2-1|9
AWTLAYEQF
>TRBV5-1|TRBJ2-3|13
ASSASGTGSGTQY
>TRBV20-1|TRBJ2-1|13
SARGLAGGHNEQF
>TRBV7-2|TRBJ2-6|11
ASIITRANVLT
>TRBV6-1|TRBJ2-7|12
ASSIRDRGYEQY
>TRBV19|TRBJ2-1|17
ATSRLAGDPRASYNEQF
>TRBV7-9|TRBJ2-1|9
ASSSSGKEF
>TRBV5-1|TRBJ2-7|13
ASSDGQPETYEQY
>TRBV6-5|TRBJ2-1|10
ASSSSGYEQF
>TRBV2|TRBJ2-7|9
ASRGVYEQY
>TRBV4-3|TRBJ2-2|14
ASSQDHNRDTGELF
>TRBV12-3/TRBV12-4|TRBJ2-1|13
ASTNSYRTGGEQF
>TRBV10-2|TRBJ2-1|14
ASTHSGLAGAHEQF
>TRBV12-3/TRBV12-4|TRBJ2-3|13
ASSYPGLLTDTQY
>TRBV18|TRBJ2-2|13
ASSPPEWPIGELF
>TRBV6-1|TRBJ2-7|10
ASSEAMLEQY
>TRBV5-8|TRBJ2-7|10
ASSLATTEQY
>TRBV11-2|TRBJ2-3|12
ASSLQLAGDTQY
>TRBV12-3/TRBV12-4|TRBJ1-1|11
ASSYETNTEAF
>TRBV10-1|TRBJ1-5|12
ASRLLRGGSPQH